The text below deals with one T cell receptor (beta chain). The data derive from a study of PD-L1 blockade in urothelial cancer. V lost 1 base and J lost 7; bases outside the gene matches: 6. The CDR3 runs to 14 residues. Germline V gene sequence: CDR1 MDHEN, CDR2 SYDVKM. Profiled with immunoSEQ multiplex PCR; TCRdb holds only in-frame clones, not every one. The data contain roughly 2,500 clones, around 33% of them singletons. The sample in question was tumor tissue, obtained before atezolizumab (anti-PD-L1) treatment. The sequence derives from a man between 65 and 85 years old with urothelial cancer. The chain carries TRBV28 and TRBJ1-1, with 7 bases lining up with TRBD1. The CDR3 sequence: CASSLFDRVSEAFF. Here the CDR3 DNA reads TGTGCCAGCAGTTTATTCGACAGGGTGAGTGAAGCTTTCTTT.